This T cell receptor beta chain was captured in a study of neurological immune-mediated disorders. Study as a whole: Relapsing-remitting forms accounted for most of the roughly 35 multiple sclerosis patients and secondary progressive forms for 3.

The unsorted libraries were generated from a total of 2 million PBMCs, which had been stored in RNAlater at -80 C. This clonotype was picked up many times. With V trimmed by 6 bases and J by 5 bases, 10 bases remained unmatched. The CDR3 has 14 amino acids. CDR1 is SQVTM and CDR2 is ANQGSEA in the germline V gene. 5'RACE with 10-nucleotide random UMIs generated the cDNA. MiXCR, applied by TCRdb to the 5' RACE reads, yields one record per CDR3 protein. The data hold some 57,000 distinct CDR3 sequences, with more than 3% observed a single time. The receptor was isolated from an older woman with multiple sclerosis. V usage is TRBV29-1 and J usage is TRBJ2-1; 7 positions agree with TRBD2. The source material was PBMCs. The CDR3 spells CSVDLAVNNNEQFF. DNA of the CDR3: TGCAGCGTAGATCTAGCGGTAAACAACAATGAGCAGTTCTTC.